This entry lists 28 T cell receptor beta chains sequenced from one sample in a study of T-cell memory formation after mild COVID-19. One entry per CDR3 protein results from TCRdb running MiXCR on the 5' RACE reads. Altogether about 210,000 distinct CDR3 sequences are present, under 12% being singletons, with the ten largest covering approximately 3%. Sequencing input: PBMCs or a T cell subset sorted from them (not recorded which). All receptors come from a man aged 18 to 30 who had mild COVID-19 (a few samples of this study predate the infection). Cell type and time point are not known.

The chain combines TRBV12-3 or TRBV12-4 with TRBJ2-6; a possible D gene is TRBD2 (5 bases). The length of the CDR3 is 15 residues. Trimming cost V 4 bases and J 4 bases, with 11 bases left between them. The DNA for the CDR3 is TGTGCCAGCAGTTCGAGGGCGGCCGGGGCCAACGTCCTGACTTTC. Amino acid sequence: CASSSRAAGANVLTF.

CDR3 coding DNA: TGTGCCAGCGCAGGCCCGGGGGCGCGCACAGATACGCAGTATTTT. Translating it yields CASAGPGARTDTQYF. The rearrangement joins TRBV6-1 to TRBJ2-3; D is possibly TRBD1 or TRBD2 (6 bases each). Germline V gene lookup returns CDR1 MNHNS and CDR2 SASEGT. V was trimmed by 8 bases and J by 1 base, leaving 16 bases between them. This CDR3 has 15 residues.

This sequence joins TRBV5-5 and TRBJ1-4; D unresolved. The CDR3 extends over 14 amino acids. Germline V gives CDR1 SGHKS, CDR2 YYEKEE (reference sequence). V was trimmed by 1 base and J by 5 bases, leaving 9 bases between them. CDR3 bases: TGTGCCAGCAGCTTGCAAGGACCCAATGAAAAACTGTTTTTT. Its protein is CASSLQGPNEKLFF.

Only a few counts were recorded for this clonotype. The rearrangement joins TRBV2 to TRBJ2-5, with a tentative D call TRBD1 (6 bases). The CDR3 consists of 12 residues. CDR1 is SNHLY and CDR2 is FYNNEI in the germline V gene. The ends were cut back, 6 bases at V and 5 bases at J, with 10 bases in the middle. The CDR3 here is CASSYRDETQYF. The CDR3 DNA sequence: TGTGCCAGCAGCTACAGGGACGAGACCCAGTACTTC. The full variable domain, rest sourced from reference TRBV2 and TRBJ2-5, is EPEVTQTPSHQVTQMGQEVILRCVPISNHLYFYWYRQILGQKVEFLVSFYNNEISEKSEIFDDQFSVERPDGSNFTLKIRSTKLEDSAMYFCASSYRDETQYFGPGTRLLVL.

This rearrangement joins TRBV28 to TRBJ2-3; 8 bases fit TRBD1. Germline CDR1 is MDHEN and CDR2 is SYDVKM. Trimming took 5 bases from V and 6 from J; bases not matched to a gene: 7. The CDR3 has 14 amino acids. The CDR3, as DNA: TGTGCCAGCAGTAACGGACAGGGTACTGATACGCAGTATTTT. Translated, it gives CASSNGQGTDTQYF.

The chain combines TRBV5-1 with TRBJ2-5; TRBD1 might be the D (7 bases). Trimming shortened V by 7 bases and J by 4 bases, and 17 bases separated the two germline ends. The CDR3 sequence is 14 residues long. Germline lookup yields CDR1 SGHRS and CDR2 YFSETQ. CDR3 in amino acids: CASGGTVKSETQYF. In DNA, the CDR3 is TGCGCCAGCGGGGGGACAGTTAAATCAGAGACCCAGTACTTC.

This chain uses TRBV6-2 or TRBV6-3 with TRBJ1-5; 8 bases are shared with TRBD1. The CDR3 consists of 17 residues. J lost 4 bases, V lost 2 bases, and 10 bases had no gene match. The germline CDR1 and CDR2 sequences are MNHEY and SVGEGT. CDR3 nucleotide sequence: TGTGCCAGCAGTTACAACCTTGCGGGACAGGAGAATCAGCCCCAGCATTTT. Its translation is CASSYNLAGQENQPQHF.

This clonotype was counted a few times. This chain uses TRBV3-1 with TRBJ2-5; weak D call: TRBD2 (5 bases). Trimming shortened V by 4 bases and J by 5 bases, and 14 bases separated the two germline ends. Germline assignment: CDR1 LGHDT and CDR2 YNNKEL (reference sequence). This CDR3 contains 14 residues. The CDR3 nucleotides are TGTGCCAGCAGCCCCGGACTTTCGAGGGAGACCCAGTACTTC. It codes for CASSPGLSRETQYF.

The J gene is TRBJ2-6, the V gene TRBV5-1; 7 nucleotides align to TRBD2. Trimming at V came to 0 bases and at J to 2 bases, leaving 5 bases not matched to a gene. Germline CDR1 and CDR2: SGHRS and YFSETQ. The CDR3 loop spans 17 amino acids. CDR3 region: CASSLGAAGAGANVLTF. As DNA, the CDR3 is TGCGCCAGCAGCTTGGGAGCCGCGGGGGCTGGGGCCAACGTCCTGACTTTC.

There are a few counts of this clonotype. The chain links TRBV5-1 to TRBJ2-5; 8 bases line up with TRBD1. Germline V gene lookup returns CDR1 SGHRS and CDR2 YFSETQ. The CDR3 loop spans 12 amino acids. V lost 4 bases, J lost 5 bases, and 1 base stayed unmatched. CDR3 bases: TGCGCCAGCAGCCAGGGGGCGGAGACCCAGTACTTC. This encodes CASSQGAETQYF.

The V call is TRBV7-2, the J call TRBJ2-5; no definite D call. Germline V gene lookup returns CDR1 SGHTA and CDR2 FQGNSA. This CDR3 is 13 amino acids long. V was trimmed by 4 bases and J by 1 base, leaving 7 bases between them. CDR3 loop: CASSSVSQETQYF. CDR3 sequence (DNA): TGTGCCAGCAGCTCCGTCTCCCAAGAGACCCAGTACTTC. Supplemented by reference TRBV7-2 and TRBJ2-5, the full variable domain reads GAGVSQSPSNKVTEKGKDVELRCDPISGHTALYWYRQSLGQGLEFLIYFQGNSAPDKSGLPSDRFSAERTGGSVSTLTIQRTQQEDSAVYLCASSSVSQETQYFGPGTRLLVL.

This clonotype was seen only a few times. This sequence joins TRBV20-1 and TRBJ2-5; D is possibly TRBD2 (5 bases). The CDR3 is 13 residues long. Trimming took 4 bases from V and 5 from J, leaving 14 bases between them. Germline assignment: CDR1 DFQATT and CDR2 SNEGSKA (reference sequence). CDR3 in amino acids: CSATVGLRETQYF. In nucleotides, the CDR3 is TGCAGTGCTACGGTCGGACTGCGGGAGACCCAGTACTTC.

This clonotype was counted many times. This sequence joins TRBV20-1 and TRBJ1-1, with TRBD1 identical over 7 bases. V gave up 6 bases and J gave up 1 base; unmatched junction bases: 5. The CDR3 sequence is 13 residues long. CDR1 and CDR2 from the germline V gene are DFQATT and SNEGSKA (reference sequence). The CDR3 reads CSASGTANTEAFF. The DNA for the CDR3 is TGCAGTGCCTCCGGGACAGCGAACACTGAAGCTTTCTTT.

The chain is built from TRBV12-3 or TRBV12-4 and TRBJ2-3, with 8 bases lining up with TRBD2. This CDR3 contains 14 residues. The V gene end was trimmed by 11 bases and the J gene end by 5 bases; junction bases not matched to a gene: 12. CDR3 nucleotides: TGTGCCGTCCACTTAGCGGGGTATAAAGATACGCAGTATTTT. Translated, it gives CAVHLAGYKDTQYF.

The CDR3 loop reads CASSQRGGRGNQPQHF. The CDR3 DNA follows: TGTGCCAGCAGCCAGCGGGGGGGCCGCGGGAATCAGCCCCAGCATTTT. J is TRBJ1-5 and V is TRBV7-2, with D possibly being TRBD1 (6 bases). V lost 5 bases and J 4 bases, leaving 18 bases between the germline ends. The CDR3 loop spans 16 amino acids. Germline V gives CDR1 SGHTA, CDR2 FQGNSA.

This clonotype was seen only a few times. This chain's CDR3 is CASSLVADSYNEQFF. The CDR3 nucleotides read TGTGCCAGCAGCTTAGTTGCGGACTCCTACAATGAGCAGTTCTTC. The rearrangement joins TRBV7-2 to TRBJ2-1; D is unresolved. Germline CDR1 SGHTA, CDR2 FQGNSA. The CDR3 contains 15 residues. V was clipped by 1 base and J by 0 bases, with 7 bases between them.

The chain combines TRBV20-1 with TRBJ1-6; the D is unclear. CDR1 is DFQATT, CDR2 SNEGSKA, per germline (reference sequence). The ends were cut back, 5 bases at V and 9 bases at J, with 17 bases in the middle. CDR3 length equals 14 residues. The CDR3 sequence: CSAPTPPGPSPLHF. Here the CDR3 DNA reads TGCAGTGCTCCTACCCCTCCGGGCCCTTCACCCCTCCACTTT.

The rearrangement links TRBV7-2 to TRBJ1-2; TRBD1 aligns across 7 bases. The CDR3 is 14 amino acids. Germline CDR1 SGHTA, CDR2 FQGNSA. The V and J ends lost 4 bases and 3 bases, in that order; junction bases with no gene match: 5. The CDR3 DNA is TGTGCCAGCAGCTCCAGGGGGGCCCACTATGGCTACACCTTC. This translates into CASSSRGAHYGYTF.

At least ten counts were recorded for this clonotype. The chain combines TRBV5-1 with TRBJ2-5; 10 bases match TRBD2. After removal of 4 bases from V and 3 bases from J, the junction contained 6 bases not matched to a gene. Germline V CDR1 and CDR2: SGHRS, YFSETQ. The CDR3 extends over 15 amino acids. The CDR3 DNA is TGCGCCAGCAGCGGAACCGGGACTAGCGAAGAGACCCAGTACTTC. Translating it yields CASSGTGTSEETQYF. Complete variable domain (other parts from reference TRBV5-1 and TRBJ2-5): KAGVTQTPRYLIKTRGQQVTLSCSPISGHRSVSWYQQTPGQGLQFLFEYFSETQRNKGNFPGRFSGRQFSNSRSEMNVSTLELGDSALYLCASSGTGTSEETQYFGPGTRLLVL.

This clonotype has a handful of counts. V and J are TRBV9 and TRBJ2-1, with TRBD2 identical over 8 bases. Looked up from germline, CDR1 is SGDLS and CDR2 is YYNGEE. J was trimmed by 4 bases and V by 4 bases; bases with no gene match: 13. This CDR3 comprises 17 residues. CDR3 amino acids: CASSPGGVGGGYNEQFF. The CDR3 DNA is TGTGCCAGCAGCCCCGGAGGAGTCGGCGGGGGGTACAATGAGCAGTTCTTC.

The chain uses TRBV7-9 and TRBJ2-1; 9 nucleotides line up with TRBD2. After removal of 1 base from V and 7 bases from J, the junction contained 5 bases not matched to a gene. There are 15 residues in the CDR3. CDR1 and CDR2 (germline): SEHNR, FQNEAQ (reference sequence). The DNA of the CDR3 is TGTGCCAGCAGCTTAGGGGATAGCGGGGGAAATGAGCAGTTCTTC. This encodes CASSLGDSGGNEQFF.

This chain uses TRBV7-2 with TRBJ2-3; 7 bases fit TRBD2. With 5 bases clipped from V and 2 bases from J, the junction kept 13 bases outside the gene matches. Germline CDR1 reads SGHTA; CDR2 reads FQGNSA. The CDR3 is made up of 17 amino acids. CDR3 DNA: TGTGCCAGCAGCGGGATCGGGGGGTTTCGTTACACAGATACGCAGTATTTT. Translation: CASSGIGGFRYTDTQYF. Together with reference TRBV7-2 and TRBJ2-3, the CDR3 gives the full variable domain: GAGVSQSPSNKVTEKGKDVELRCDPISGHTALYWYRQSLGQGLEFLIYFQGNSAPDKSGLPSDRFSAERTGGSVSTLTIQRTQQEDSAVYLCASSGIGGFRYTDTQYFGPGTRLTVL.

This sequence joins TRBV5-1 and TRBJ2-5; D unresolved. V dropped 7 bases and J dropped 5 bases, with 15 bases sitting between them. The CDR3 is 13 residues long. Germline V gene sequence: CDR1 SGHRS, CDR2 YFSETQ. In DNA, the CDR3 is TGCGCCAGCTACAATACCACCCGGGAGACCCAGTACTTC. It is translated as CASYNTTRETQYF. The full variable domain, in which reference TRBV5-1 and TRBJ2-5 provide the parts outside the CDR3, is KAGVTQTPRYLIKTRGQQVTLSCSPISGHRSVSWYQQTPGQGLQFLFEYFSETQRNKGNFPGRFSGRQFSNSRSEMNVSTLELGDSALYLCASYNTTRETQYFGPGTRLLVL.

This clonotype showed up just a few times. CDR3 nucleotide sequence: TGTGCCAGCAGCTTGGGGCCCCACAGCTACGAGCAGTACGTC. It yields the protein CASSLGPHSYEQYV. This rearrangement joins TRBV5-5 to TRBJ2-7; D gene ambiguous. Germline-derived CDR1 and CDR2 are SGHKS and YYEKEE (reference sequence). The germline V and J ends were trimmed by 0 bases and 3 bases, with 10 bases remaining between them. The CDR3 contains 14 residues.

V usage is TRBV6-5 and J usage is TRBJ1-1, with a weak D call TRBD1 (6 bases). V shed 6 bases and J shed 7 bases, with 15 bases lying between them. Looked up from germline, CDR1 is MNHEY and CDR2 is SVGAGI. CDR3 size: 13 residues. CDR3 amino acids: CASSDRRGLEAFF. CDR3 coding DNA: TGTGCCAGCAGCGACCGCCGGGGGCTTGAAGCTTTCTTT.

This clonotype was found a few times. The chain links TRBV7-3 to TRBJ2-6; D is perhaps TRBD1 (6 bases). Germline values: CDR1 SGHTA, CDR2 FQGTGA. The CDR3 runs 15 residues. V was shortened by 2 bases and J by 3 bases, with 8 bases between the two germline ends. The CDR3 bases are TGTGCCAGCAGCTTAGAGACAGGTGGGGCCAACGTCCTGACTTTC. It is translated as CASSLETGGANVLTF.

The sample holds a few counts of this clonotype. The rearrangement joins TRBV7-2 to TRBJ2-5; 13 bases agree with TRBD2. This CDR3 has 16 residues. With V trimmed by 5 bases and J by 6 bases, 9 bases remained unmatched. Germline CDR1 reads SGHTA; CDR2 reads FQGNSA. CDR3 sequence reads: CASSPPTSGGGKTQYF. The CDR3, as DNA: TGTGCCAGCAGCCCTCCTACTAGCGGGGGGGGTAAGACCCAGTACTTC.

V and J are TRBV3-1 and TRBJ1-1, with D tentatively TRBD1 (5 bases). V dropped 3 bases and J dropped 5 bases, with 7 bases sitting between them. The CDR3 spans 12 residues. Per the germline V gene, CDR1 is LGHDT and CDR2 is YNNKEL (reference sequence). CDR3 in amino acids: CASSHEGTEAFF. Written as DNA, the CDR3 is TGTGCCAGCAGCCATGAGGGGACTGAAGCTTTCTTT.